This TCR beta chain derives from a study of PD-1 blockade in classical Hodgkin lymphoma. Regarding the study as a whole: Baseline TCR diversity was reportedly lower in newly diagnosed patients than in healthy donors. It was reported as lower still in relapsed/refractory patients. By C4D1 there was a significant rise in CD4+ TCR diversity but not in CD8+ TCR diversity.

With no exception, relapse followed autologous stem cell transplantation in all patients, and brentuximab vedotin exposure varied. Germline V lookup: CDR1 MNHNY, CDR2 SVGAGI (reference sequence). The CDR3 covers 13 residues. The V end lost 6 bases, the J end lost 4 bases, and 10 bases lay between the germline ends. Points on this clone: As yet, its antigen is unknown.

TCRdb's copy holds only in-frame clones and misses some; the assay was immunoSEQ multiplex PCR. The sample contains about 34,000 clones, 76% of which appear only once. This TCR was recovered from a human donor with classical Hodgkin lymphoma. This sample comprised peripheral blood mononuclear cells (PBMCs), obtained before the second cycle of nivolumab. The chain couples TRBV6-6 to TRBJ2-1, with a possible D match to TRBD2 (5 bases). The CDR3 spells CASRMGGYNEQFF. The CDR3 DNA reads TGTGCCAGCAGGATGGGCGGGTACAATGAGCAGTTCTTC.